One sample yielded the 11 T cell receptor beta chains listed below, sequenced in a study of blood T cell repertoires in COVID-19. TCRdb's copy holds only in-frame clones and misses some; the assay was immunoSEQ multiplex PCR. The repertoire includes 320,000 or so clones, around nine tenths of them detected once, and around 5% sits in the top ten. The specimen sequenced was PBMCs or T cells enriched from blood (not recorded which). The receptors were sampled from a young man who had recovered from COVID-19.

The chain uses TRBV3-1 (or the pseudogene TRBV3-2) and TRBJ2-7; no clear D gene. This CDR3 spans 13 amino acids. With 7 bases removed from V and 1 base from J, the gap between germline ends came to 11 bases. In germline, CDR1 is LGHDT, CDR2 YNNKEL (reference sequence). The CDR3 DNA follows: TGTGCCAGCACCCACGGTGGTTCCTACGAGCAGTACTTC. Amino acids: CASTHGGSYEQYF.

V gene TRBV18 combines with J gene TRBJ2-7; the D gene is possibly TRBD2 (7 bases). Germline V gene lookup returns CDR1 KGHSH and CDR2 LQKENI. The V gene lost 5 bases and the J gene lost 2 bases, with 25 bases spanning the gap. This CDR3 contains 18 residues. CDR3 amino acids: CASSSRYGPGRDTYEQYF. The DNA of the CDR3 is TGTGCCAGCTCATCACGCTATGGGCCAGGGAGGGACACCTACGAGCAGTACTTC.

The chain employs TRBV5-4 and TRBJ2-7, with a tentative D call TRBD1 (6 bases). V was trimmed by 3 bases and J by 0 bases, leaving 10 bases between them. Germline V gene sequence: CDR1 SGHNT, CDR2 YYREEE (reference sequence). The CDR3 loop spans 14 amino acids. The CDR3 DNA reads TGTGCCAGCAGCTCGGCGGACAGCTCCTACGAGCAGTACTTC. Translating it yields CASSSADSSYEQYF.

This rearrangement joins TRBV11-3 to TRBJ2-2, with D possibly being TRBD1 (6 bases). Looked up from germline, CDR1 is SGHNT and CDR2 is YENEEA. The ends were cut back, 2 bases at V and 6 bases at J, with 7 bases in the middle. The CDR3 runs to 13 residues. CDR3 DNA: TGTGCCAGCAGCTTAAAGGGGGCCGGGGAGCTGTTTTTT. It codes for CASSLKGAGELFF. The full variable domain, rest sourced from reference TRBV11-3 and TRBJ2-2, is EAGVVQSPRYKIIEKKQPVAFWCNPISGHNTLYWYLQNLGQGPELLIRYENEEAVDDSQLPKDRFSAERLKGVDSTLKIQPAELGDSAVYLCASSLKGAGELFFGEGSRLTVL.

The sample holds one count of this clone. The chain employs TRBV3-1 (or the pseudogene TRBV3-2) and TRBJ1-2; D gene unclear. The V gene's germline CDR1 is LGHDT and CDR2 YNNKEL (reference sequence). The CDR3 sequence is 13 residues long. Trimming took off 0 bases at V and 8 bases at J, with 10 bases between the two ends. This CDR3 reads CASSQDRTGGYTF. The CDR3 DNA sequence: TGTGCCAGCAGCCAAGATCGGACGGGAGGCTACACCTTC.

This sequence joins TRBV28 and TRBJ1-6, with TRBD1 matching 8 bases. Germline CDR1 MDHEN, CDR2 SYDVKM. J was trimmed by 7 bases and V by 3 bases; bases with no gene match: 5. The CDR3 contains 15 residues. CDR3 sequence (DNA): TGTGCCAGCAGTTTCACAGGGGGGGCAAATTCACCCCTCCACTTT. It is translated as CASSFTGGANSPLHF. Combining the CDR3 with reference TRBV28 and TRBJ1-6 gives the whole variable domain DVKVTQSSRYLVKRTGEKVFLECVQDMDHENMFWYRQDPGLGLRLIYFSYDVKMKEKGDIPEGYSVSREKKERFSLILESASTNQTSMYLCASSFTGGANSPLHFGNGTRLTVT.

The CDR3 here is CASSWTRENTGELFF. DNA for the CDR3: TGTGCCAGCAGCTGGACTCGGGAAAACACCGGGGAGCTGTTTTTT. This chain uses TRBV6-5 with TRBJ2-2; tentatively, D is TRBD2 (5 bases). Germline V gene sequence: CDR1 MNHEY, CDR2 SVGAGI. The CDR3 runs to 15 residues. Trimming took 6 bases from V and 2 from J, leaving 13 bases between them.

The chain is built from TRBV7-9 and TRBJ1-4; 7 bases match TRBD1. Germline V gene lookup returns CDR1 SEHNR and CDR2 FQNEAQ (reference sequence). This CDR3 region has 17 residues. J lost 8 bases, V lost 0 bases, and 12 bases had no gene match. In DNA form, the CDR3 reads TGTGCCAGCAGCTTAGCTCCCCCGACAGGGATTAACGAAAAACTGTTTTTT. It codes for CASSLAPPTGINEKLFF.

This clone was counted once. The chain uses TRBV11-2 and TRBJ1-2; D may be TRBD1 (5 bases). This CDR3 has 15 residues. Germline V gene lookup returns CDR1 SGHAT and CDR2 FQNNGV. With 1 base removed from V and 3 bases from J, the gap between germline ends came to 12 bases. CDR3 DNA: TGTGCCAGCAGCTTAGGCTGGGGACTGGACTATGGCTACACCTTC. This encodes CASSLGWGLDYGYTF.

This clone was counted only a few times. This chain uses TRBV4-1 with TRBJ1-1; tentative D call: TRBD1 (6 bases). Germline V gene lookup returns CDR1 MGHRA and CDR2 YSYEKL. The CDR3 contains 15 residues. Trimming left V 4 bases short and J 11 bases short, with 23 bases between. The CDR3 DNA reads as TGCGCCAGCAGCCCCGTGCCGCTCCAGGGGAGAGGGGCTTTCTTT. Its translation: CASSPVPLQGRGAFF.

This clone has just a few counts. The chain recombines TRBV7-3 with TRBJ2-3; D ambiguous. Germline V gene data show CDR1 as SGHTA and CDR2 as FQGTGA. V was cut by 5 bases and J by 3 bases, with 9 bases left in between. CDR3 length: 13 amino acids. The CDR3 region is CASSPHETDTQYF. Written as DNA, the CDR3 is TGTGCCAGCAGCCCTCATGAGACAGATACGCAGTATTTT.